Listed below are T cell receptor beta chains from one sample, sequenced in a study of beta chain features in type 1 diabetes. The data were produced by immunoSEQ multiplex PCR, yet TCRdb's version contains in-frame clones alone and is incomplete. The repertoire includes around 400,000 clones, 10% to 15% of them detected once, and 0.017% sits in the top ten. The sequenced sample was naive CD4+ T cells from blood. These receptors were obtained from a man between 18 and 29 years old in good health. Each CDR3 is given with its conserved first and last residue. Each record gives: CDR3 DNA, CDR3 protein, J gene, D gene, V gene, clone size. A D gene is named only where the DNA matches it firmly. The size field is filled for only some rows; it gives once, few, many or a size class.

CDR3nt: TGTGCCAGCAGGTTCACAGGGTCCTACGAGCAGTACTTC; CDR3aa: CASRFTGSYEQYF; j_gene: TRBJ2-7; d_gene: NA; v_gene: TRBV28; abundance: few
CDR3nt: TGCAGCGTTGATATTACAGGGGGTGGTCAGCCCCAGCATTTT; CDR3aa: CSVDITGGGQPQHF; j_gene: TRBJ1-5; d_gene: TRBD1; v_gene: TRBV29-1; abundance: few
CDR3nt: TGTGCCAGCAGCCGTACTAGCGGGAGAGCTCCCGGGGAGCTGTTTTTT; CDR3aa: CASSRTSGRAPGELFF; j_gene: TRBJ2-2; d_gene: TRBD2; v_gene: TRBV7-9; abundance: few
CDR3nt: TGTGCCAGCAGCTTAACGGACCTACTTAGCGGGAGGGCCACCGGGGAGCTGTTTTTT; CDR3aa: CASSLTDLLSGRATGELFF; j_gene: TRBJ2-2; d_gene: TRBD2; v_gene: TRBV13; abundance: few
CDR3nt: TGCAGCGCCCGACAGGTGGTTCACACTGAAGCTTTCTTT; CDR3aa: CSARQVVHTEAFF; j_gene: TRBJ1-1; d_gene: NA; v_gene: TRBV29-1; abundance: few
CDR3nt: TGCAGCGTTGAAGATCCGGCAGGGAGGCGGTTTGTAGCTTTCTTT; CDR3aa: CSVEDPAGRRFVAFF; j_gene: TRBJ1-1; d_gene: NA; v_gene: TRBV29-1; abundance: few
CDR3nt: TGTGCCAGCAGTGAATATAGTCTACAGGCTTGGGGCCAAGAGACCCAGTACTTC; CDR3aa: CASSEYSLQAWGQETQYF; j_gene: TRBJ2-5; d_gene: NA; v_gene: TRBV25-1; abundance: NA
CDR3nt: TGTGCCAGCAGCCGGTCGGGACAGGGATTCCAGCCCCAGCATTTT; CDR3aa: CASSRSGQGFQPQHF; j_gene: TRBJ1-5; d_gene: TRBD1; v_gene: TRBV28; abundance: few
CDR3nt: TGCGCCAGCAGCCAAGTTCCGAGCCTCGGGACAGATACGCAGTATTTT; CDR3aa: CASSQVPSLGTDTQYF; j_gene: TRBJ2-3; d_gene: NA; v_gene: TRBV4-3; abundance: few
CDR3nt: TGTGCCAGCTCGCCTCTAGCGGGGGGGCCGGGCAATGAGCAGTTCTTC; CDR3aa: CASSPLAGGPGNEQFF; j_gene: TRBJ2-1; d_gene: TRBD2; v_gene: TRBV18; abundance: NA